This record concerns one T cell receptor beta chain sequence. Per the germline V gene, CDR1 is SGHRS and CDR2 is YFSETQ. V was shortened by 0 bases and J by 4 bases, with 16 bases between the two germline ends. The CDR3 is 16 residues long. The source of the sample is a study of CD8+ T cells in alopecia areata. Treatment denoted: oral pan-JAK inhibitor, 5-10 mg twice daily. The authors sorted CD4+ and CD8+ T cells from PBMCs. Sequencing templates came from extracted RNA that was reverse transcribed into cDNA. Sequencing was performed with immunoSEQ multiplex PCR; in TCRdb, only in-frame clones are kept and a portion is missing. Of about 110,000 clones in the sample, 84% were seen once.

The sample consisted of CD8+ T cells sorted from blood, taken at week 24, from a patient treated with tofacitinib. The TCR sequence derives from a human donor with alopecia areata. The rearrangement joins TRBV5-1 to TRBJ1-2; perhaps TRBD1 as D (6 bases). The CDR3 region is CASSLEDSPIRYGYTF. In DNA, the CDR3 is TGCGCCAGCAGCTTGGAGGACAGCCCCATACGCTATGGCTACACCTTC.